This T cell receptor beta chain stems from a study of T-cell memory formation after mild COVID-19. About the research overall: Clustering of TCRs was largely donor specific.

Germline CDR1 ENHRY, CDR2 SYGVKD. The junction had 6 bases not matched to a gene; V was cut back by 7 bases and J by 6 bases. The CDR3 runs to 12 residues. TCRdb reanalysed the 5' RACE reads using MiXCR and keeps one entry per CDR3 protein. The repertoire holds approximately 250,000 distinct CDR3 sequences, with approximately 15% as singletons. Regarding the study as a whole: Contracting CD8+ clones were enriched in EMRA, CD4+ mainly in CM and EM. Pre-infection memory harbored some responding clones, suggesting cross-reactive memory joined. Clones contracting over day 15 to 85 were CD4/CD8 balanced, with later expanders leaning CD4+.

Note on this clonotype: Its cognate antigen is unknown.

This sequence originates from an adult woman who had mild COVID-19 (a few samples of this study predate the infection). Cell type and time point are not known. The genes are TRBV10-3 and TRBJ2-7, with 7 positions matching TRBD2. Input material: PBMCs or a T cell subset sorted from them (not recorded which). In nucleotides, the CDR3 is TGTGCCATCACTCCCGGGGGGAGCGAGCAGTACTTC. This codes for CAITPGGSEQYF.